This is a list of T cell receptor beta chains from one sample in a study of blood T cell repertoires in COVID-19. Sequencing used immunoSEQ multiplex PCR; TCRdb keeps in-frame clones, though not all of them. The sample records some 240,000 clones, approximately 91% being singletons. Sequencing used peripheral blood. All receptors come from a man aged 55 to 70 who had recovered from COVID-19. CDR3s include the opening cysteine and the closing phenylalanine or tryptophan. D genes are given only for firm matches. Size values are once, few and many counts, or a class for expanded clones, and some rows have none.

>TRBJ2-1|-|TRBD2|TRBV19
TGTGCCAGTAGAAGACTAGCGGGGGGGCACGAGCAGTTCTTC
CASRRLAGGHEQFF
>TRBJ2-7|-|TRBD1|TRBV3-1/TRBV3-2
TGTGCCAGCAGCCAAGGGGACAGCCGTAGGGAGCAGTACTTC
CASSQGDSRREQYF
>TRBJ1-2|-|TRBD1|TRBV12-3/TRBV12-4
TGTGCCAGCAGTCCGGACAGGGCCGGCTACACCTTC
CASSPDRAGYTF
>TRBJ2-2|-|TRBD2|TRBV5-1
TGCGCCAGCAGCTTGGGGGCTAGCGGGGGAACCGCGAACACCGGGGAGCTGTTTTTT
CASSLGASGGTANTGELFF
>TRBJ1-4|-|TRBD1|TRBV18
TGTGCCAGCTCACCGGGACAGGGCGAAAAACTGTTTTTT
CASSPGQGEKLFF
>TRBJ1-5|-|-|TRBV2
TGTGCCAGCAGTGGGAGTTCCCAGCCCCAGCATTTT
CASSGSSQPQHF
>TRBJ1-6|once|-|TRBV4-1
TGCGCCAGCAGCCAAGGGGGGGGGATCTCACCCCTCCACTTT
CASSQGGGISPLHF
>TRBJ2-1|-|TRBD2|TRBV6-1
TGTGCCAGCAGTGAACTAGCGGGGGGGGTTGAGCAGTTCTTC
CASSELAGGVEQFF
>TRBJ2-1|few|TRBD2|TRBV5-4
TGTGCCAGCAACAGCGGGGCGTCCTACAATGAGCAGTTCTTC
CASNSGASYNEQFF
>TRBJ1-5|-|-|TRBV28
TGTGCCAGCAGTTTAAGGGAGGCGCCCCAGCATTTT
CASSLREAPQHF
>TRBJ2-5|-|-|TRBV5-1
TGCGCCAGCAGTCTTGGGGCCATTGGGGAGACCCAGTACTTC
CASSLGAIGETQYF
>TRBJ2-7|-|TRBD2|TRBV6-1
TGTGCCAGCAGTGAAACGGGGGGGGGCGGCTACGAGCAGTACTTC
CASSETGGGGYEQYF
>TRBJ2-5|-|TRBD1|TRBV10-3
TGTGCCATCAGTGTAACAGGGGGCCTCCAAGAGACCCAGTACTTC
CAISVTGGLQETQYF
>TRBJ2-7|-|TRBD2|TRBV3-1/TRBV3-2
TGTGCCAGCAGCCAAGAGGCTAGCGGGGGGTTCTACGAGCAGTACTTC
CASSQEASGGFYEQYF
>TRBJ1-5|-|-|TRBV18
TGTGCCAGCTCAGCGACACAGATGGGCCAGCCCCAGCATTTT
CASSATQMGQPQHF
>TRBJ2-2|-|-|TRBV18
TGTGCCAGCTCACCACTTACAGGGTACACCGGGGAGCTGTTTTTT
CASSPLTGYTGELFF
>TRBJ1-1|-|TRBD1|TRBV19
TGTGCCAGTACCACTCGGGACAGGTCTTTTTTCTTT
CASTTRDRSFFF
>TRBJ1-6|-|-|TRBV4-2
TGTGCCAGCAGCTACGGGGGTAGGGACTCACCCCTCCACTTT
CASSYGGRDSPLHF
>TRBJ1-4|-|-|TRBV5-6
TGTGCCAGCAGTTTTGACCGGACAGTTGGAAAACTGTTTTTT
CASSFDRTVGKLFF
>TRBJ2-5|-|-|TRBV27
TGTGCCGGTTGTATCTCGCGGGAGACCCAGTACTTC
CAGCISRETQYF
>TRBJ2-1|-|TRBD2|TRBV5-1
TGCGCCAGCAGGCCGGGAGTGGGAGGGAAGACCTACAATGAGCAGTTCTTC
CASRPGVGGKTYNEQFF
>TRBJ2-3|-|TRBD2|TRBV27
TGTGCCAGGACGGGGGGGGGACTAGCGGGAATCACAGATACGCAGTATTTT
CARTGGGLAGITDTQYF
>TRBJ1-6|-|-|TRBV3-1/TRBV3-2
TGTGCCAGCAGCCAAAAACCCTCGGGGGGTTCACCCCTCCACTTT
CASSQKPSGGSPLHF
>TRBJ2-2|-|TRBD1|TRBV2
TGTGCCAGCAGTGGGGGACAGACGAACACCGGGGAGCTGTTTTTT
CASSGGQTNTGELFF
>TRBJ1-2|-|-|TRBV7-2
TGTGCCAGCAGCCTTAGCGGGGCAGGGTCGGCGGTTGCGGGCTACACCTTC
CASSLSGAGSAVAGYTF
>TRBJ1-1|-|-|TRBV20-1
TGCAGTGCTAGAAGGGAGAATGAAGCTTTCTTT
CSARRENEAFF
>TRBJ2-7|few|-|TRBV21-1
TGTGCCAGCAGCAAAGTGAGCGGGGTATCGGGCGAGCAGTACTTC
CASSKVSGVSGEQYF
>TRBJ2-6|once|TRBD2|TRBV20-1
TGCAGTGCTAGTAGCGGGAGCCTAGCTGGGGCCAACGTCCTGACTTTC
CSASSGSLAGANVLTF
>TRBJ2-2|-|TRBD1|TRBV6-2/TRBV6-3
TGTGCCAGCAGTAACAGGGGGGCTTCGAACACCGGGGAGCTGTTTTTT
CASSNRGASNTGELFF
>TRBJ2-2|once|-|TRBV6-1
TGTGCCAGCAGTGAAATGGTTCAGGGCGCCGGGGAGCTGTTTTTT
CASSEMVQGAGELFF
>TRBJ1-1|-|-|TRBV30
TGTGCCTGCGGGGGGCGACTAGGGAACACTGAAGCTTTCTTT
CACGGRLGNTEAFF
>TRBJ2-2|many|-|TRBV27
TGTGCCAGCAGTTTAGTCGCCGGCACCGGGGAGCTGTTTTTT
CASSLVAGTGELFF
>TRBJ1-4|-|TRBD1|TRBV28
TGTGCCAGCAGCTGGGGACAGTCAACTAATGAAAAACTGTTTTTT
CASSWGQSTNEKLFF
>TRBJ2-5|-|-|TRBV18
TGTGCCAGCTCACCAGACAGACAAGAGACCCAGTACTTC
CASSPDRQETQYF
>TRBJ1-2|-|-|TRBV28
TGTGCCAGCAGTTTGGGAGGCAGGACCTATGGCTACACCTTC
CASSLGGRTYGYTF
>TRBJ1-2|-|TRBD1|TRBV6-5
TGTGCCAGCAGCTTCAGGACAGGGACCTACACCTTC
CASSFRTGTYTF
>TRBJ2-1|-|TRBD1|TRBV5-1
TGCGCCAGCAGCCCAGGGACAGAACGTTACAATGAGCAGTTCTTC
CASSPGTERYNEQFF
>TRBJ1-5|-|-|TRBV2
TGTGCCAGCGAGGAGAACCTTAATCAGCCCCAGCATTTT
CASEENLNQPQHF
>TRBJ1-6|-|-|TRBV5-1
TGCGCCAGCAGCTTACAGGGTCCTAATTCACCCCTCCACTTT
CASSLQGPNSPLHF
>TRBJ2-2|-|-|TRBV3-1/TRBV3-2
TGTGCCAGCAGCCAGGTACTCGCTTCTTCCGGGGAGCTGTTTTTT
CASSQVLASSGELFF
>TRBJ2-2|few|-|TRBV12-3/TRBV12-4
TGTGCCAGCCGGGGGAGGGGGGAGCTGTTTTTT
CASRGRGELFF
>TRBJ2-1|few|TRBD2|TRBV5-1
TGCGCCAGCAGCTTAGGAGGCGGGGGGTCCAGTGAGCAGTTCTTC
CASSLGGGGSSEQFF
>TRBJ1-1|-|-|TRBV4-2
TGTGCCAGCAGCCAAGGACTCACAGGGAGGGACACTGAAGCTTTCTTT
CASSQGLTGRDTEAFF
>TRBJ2-2|-|-|TRBV7-3
TGTGCCAGCAGCTTACGCCGGGGTGGAGGCGGGGAGCTGTTTTTT
CASSLRRGGGGELFF
>TRBJ1-1|-|-|TRBV20-1
TGCAGTGCTGGCATGAACACTGAAGCTTTCTTT
CSAGMNTEAFF
>TRBJ2-6|-|TRBD2|TRBV5-5
TGTGCCAGCAGCTTGGCGGGAGGGTTCTCTGGGGCCAACGTCCTGACTTTC
CASSLAGGFSGANVLTF
>TRBJ1-5|-|-|TRBV12-3/TRBV12-4
TGTGCCAGCATCGCGGACACCAATCAGCCCCAGCATTTT
CASIADTNQPQHF
>TRBJ2-7|-|TRBD1|TRBV11-2
TGTGCCAGCAGCCCTACGGGACAGATCTACGAGCAGTACTTC
CASSPTGQIYEQYF
>TRBJ2-1|-|-|TRBV11-3
TGTGCCAGCAGCTTCTCAACTACCCGGAGCTCCTACAATGAGCAGTTCTTC
CASSFSTTRSSYNEQFF
>TRBJ1-6|once|TRBD1|TRBV5-5
TGTGCCAGCAGCTTGGCTGGTCAGGGGGCCAATTCACCCCTCCACTTT
CASSLAGQGANSPLHF
>TRBJ1-2|once|-|TRBV7-2
TGTGCCAGCAGCCGTAGGACAGCTACTAACTATGGCTACACCTTC
CASSRRTATNYGYTF
>TRBJ2-7|-|-|TRBV4-3
TGCGCCAGCAGCCAAGAGGAGTCAGTGTCCTCCGAGCAGTACTTC
CASSQEESVSSEQYF
>TRBJ2-6|few|TRBD2|TRBV7-6
TGTGCCAGCAGCCCGCGCGGACTAGCGGGGCGCTCTGGGGCCAACGTCCTGACTTTC
CASSPRGLAGRSGANVLTF
>TRBJ2-7|-|TRBD2|TRBV18
TGTGCCAGCTCACCGCCGACTAGCGGGGCCTCCTACGAGCAGTACTTC
CASSPPTSGASYEQYF
>TRBJ2-2|-|TRBD2|TRBV11-2
TGTGCCAGCAGCTTCCTCCCCGGGGAGGGCTTCACCGGGGAGCTGTTTTTT
CASSFLPGEGFTGELFF